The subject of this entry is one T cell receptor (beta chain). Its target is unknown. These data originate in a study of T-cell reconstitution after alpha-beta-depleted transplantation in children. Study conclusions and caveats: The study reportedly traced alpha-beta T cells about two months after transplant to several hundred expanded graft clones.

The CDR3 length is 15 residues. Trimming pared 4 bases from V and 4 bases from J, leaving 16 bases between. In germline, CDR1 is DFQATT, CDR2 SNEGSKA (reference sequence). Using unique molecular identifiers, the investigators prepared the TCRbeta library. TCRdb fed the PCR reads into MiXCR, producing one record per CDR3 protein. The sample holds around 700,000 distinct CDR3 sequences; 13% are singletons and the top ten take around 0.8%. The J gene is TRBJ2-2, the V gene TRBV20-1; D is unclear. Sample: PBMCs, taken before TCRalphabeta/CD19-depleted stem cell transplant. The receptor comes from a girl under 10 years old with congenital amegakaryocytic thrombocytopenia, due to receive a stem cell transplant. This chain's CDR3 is CSANPAQVPTGELFF. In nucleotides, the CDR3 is TGCAGTGCTAATCCCGCCCAGGTTCCCACCGGGGAGCTGTTTTTT.